This T cell receptor (beta chain) comes out of a study of breast tumors, draining lymph nodes, adjacent tissues. Germline V lookup: CDR1 ENHRY, CDR2 SYGVKD. Trimming left V 6 bases short and J 0 bases short, with 9 bases between. The CDR3 is made up of 14 amino acids. Breast cancer patients provided tissue from their axillary draining lymph nodes. In TCRdb, the multiplex PCR reads were re-called with MiXCR into one record per CDR3 protein. The sample has 100,000 or so distinct CDR3 sequences; about 20% are singletons. Study-wide results and caveats: Tumors had less TCR diversity than lymph nodes, more than nontumor tissue. Most tumor T cells seemingly derive from lymph node, then expand in tumor.

The sample holds many counts of this clonotype. Its antigen is undetermined. V is TRBV10-3 and J is TRBJ2-1, with D hard to call. Sequencing was carried out using axillary lymph node tissue. The TCR originated in a female donor with breast cancer. Some clones in this sample may be carry-over from other donors' samples. The CDR3 spells CAISGRSSYNEQFF. The CDR3 coding sequence is TGTGCCATCAGCGGCAGGTCCTCCTACAATGAGCAGTTCTTC.